The clone carrying this T cell receptor beta chain was seen at least ten times. Its antigen is unknown. The source of the sample is a study of T cells after yellow fever vaccination. Findings and limits, study-wide: The bulk population could contribute abundant contaminating clonotypes to FACS-sorted repertoires. Post-booster repertoires again held most primary-vaccination clones (about 96% CD4, roughly 88% CD8).

The V gene end was trimmed by 3 bases and the J gene end by 7 bases; junction bases not matched to a gene: 7. The CDR3 extends over 16 amino acids. Germline CDR1 and CDR2: LNHNV and YYDKDF (reference sequence). UMIs were added to TCR cDNA along with a universal primer site when it was made by 5'RACE template switching. TCRdb itself ran the 5' RACE reads through MiXCR, one entry per CDR3 protein. The sample comprises about 320,000 distinct CDR3 sequences, 3.5% to 4.5% of which are singletons, and approximately 19% rests with the top ten. The chain links TRBV15 to TRBJ2-2; 11 nucleotides align to TRBD2. The receptor comes from a man in his late teens or twenties who received the YFV17D yellow fever vaccine. This specimen consisted of PBMCs, obtained 15 days after the yellow fever booster vaccination. The CDR3 is CATSSTTSGNDGELFF. The DNA of the CDR3 is TGTGCCACCAGCAGCACGACTAGCGGGAACGACGGGGAGCTGTTTTTT.